This T cell receptor (beta chain) comes out of a study of healthy donors' naive CD4 and CD8 T cells (dated by TCRdb to the mid-2010s). As for the study more broadly: Donors were selected to cover three age groups (20-25, 40-50 and 60-70 years, over 5 each), with a mean age of around 44, and half of the donors were female. The TCR alpha libraries followed the same workflow as the beta chain, except for a newly designed primer set that covered all functional IMGT alpha gene variants. Rearranged TCR alpha and beta chains from naive CD4+ and CD8+ T cells were sequenced in the study to test how TCR variation relates to lineage commitment. The peripheral blood mononuclear cells came from 15 to 20 individuals who were healthy and unrelated. The donors were HLA-typed by sequencing at HLA-A, -B, -C, -DRB1, -DQB1 and -DPB1, using the SBTexcellerator protocol, an ABI3130xl analyzer and SBTengine software.

General findings and caveats noted by the study authors: About 13% of the variance in CD4/CD8 propensity appeared to be explained jointly by V genes, J genes and CDR3 charge, in a largely additive manner. Alpha and beta chains were sequenced in bulk and could not be paired, so combined chain effects were not evaluated. Possible repertoire bias arising from homeostatic proliferation of naive T cells was not directly addressed. In both chains, CD4+ lineage was associated with a positively charged CDR3, and CD8+ lineage was associated with a negatively charged CDR3. Naive CD4+ and CD8+ cells reportedly showed biased usage of most V and J gene segments, and this bias was consistent across donors and independent of HLA genotype.

The reads were generated on a 454 GS FLX Titanium. A previously published linear amplification protocol was used to construct TCR libraries from roughly 0.45 ug of total RNA. Sequencing was performed on the Roche/454 Genome Sequencer with Titanium chemistry. The paper's data handling went like this. From roughly five of the healthy donors, a total of fewer than 80,000 rearranged TCR alpha transcripts were sequenced. Unique TCR clonotypes were defined by the CDR3 junction under IMGT nomenclature, and duplicate transcripts were removed. In R 2.13.0, logistic regression modeled CD4 versus CD8 status on V and J genes, adjusting for donor effects, with Bonferroni correction for multiple testing. TCRdb ran its own pipeline on the public reads, namely fastp trimming at Q25 and MiXCR clone calling, and kept in-frame beta chains. Records with the same CDR3 protein are collapsed into one entry carrying the most frequent genes and DNA. The V and J calls were not made by the authors but by TCRdb's processing. In all, the sample holds about 180,000 distinct CDR3 sequences, and under 85% of those were seen once. Of the sample, around 2% falls within the top ten clones.

Remarks on this clonotype: The specificity of this receptor is unknown. Base qualities were left out, and no much larger clone turns up one base away.

CDR1 and CDR2 were assigned from the germline V gene as MNHEY and SVGAGI. Deletion took 0 bases off V and 2 bases off J, with a span of 17 bases between the germline ends. The CDR3 covers 17 residues, taking in both the cysteine and the phenylalanine. The entry retains the CDR3 DNA only, 51 bases that are in frame from base 1. Cells with a CD4+CD8-CD45RO-CD45RA+ profile were isolated by FACS and defined as naive CD4+ T cells, and those with a CD8+CD4-CD45RA+CD27bright profile were defined as naive CD8+ T cells. Antibodies against CD4 (RPA-T4), CD8 (SK1), CD27 (O323), CD45RA (HI100) and CD45RO (UCHL1) were used for sorting.

Recombination joined TRBV6-5 with TRBJ2-7; the D call could be TRBD1 or TRBD2, with each sharing 5 bases. This sequence was found in a pool of human donors in good health; the sample pools cells from several healthy donors. What was sequenced was naive CD4+ and CD8+ T cells sorted from blood, pooled from several donors. In light of the paper, this sample's cell subset or site label describes: FACS-sorted naive CD4+ (CD45RO-CD45RA+) and naive CD8+ (CD45RA+CD27bright) T cells. In nucleotide form, the sequence is TGTGCCAGCAGTTACTCTTATGTCGCAGGGACCCCCTACGAGCAGTACTTC. It translates to CASSYSYVAGTPYEQYF.